This TCR beta chain is drawn from a study of blood T cell repertoires in COVID-19. Study summary: The United States, Italy and Spain supplied acute and convalescent COVID-19 samples. PBMCs, B-cell-depleted T cells, or T cells were the source of the cDNA or gDNA that made up the material.

Deletions cut 1 base from V and 7 bases from J, with 15 bases between. The germline V gene has CDR1 SGHVS and CDR2 FQNEAQ. The CDR3 covers 15 residues. In the authors' methods: Reference gene primer amplification gave estimated nucleated cell counts. Sequenced by immunoSEQ multiplex PCR; TCRdb stores in-frame clones only, minus some. V, J and clone size derive from that table, while D and trimming were established from the DNA sequence. The sample includes 85,000 to 95,000 clones, 86% seen only once; the top ten take under 30%. The chain combines TRBV7-8 with TRBJ2-3, with D perhaps matching TRBD2 (5 bases). Material for sequencing was peripheral blood. The sequence came from a human donor in a cohort sampled during active COVID-19. CDR3 DNA: TGTGCCAGCAGCTTAGTCCGGGATTTGACAAATACGCAGTATTTT. Its protein is CASSLVRDLTNTQYF.